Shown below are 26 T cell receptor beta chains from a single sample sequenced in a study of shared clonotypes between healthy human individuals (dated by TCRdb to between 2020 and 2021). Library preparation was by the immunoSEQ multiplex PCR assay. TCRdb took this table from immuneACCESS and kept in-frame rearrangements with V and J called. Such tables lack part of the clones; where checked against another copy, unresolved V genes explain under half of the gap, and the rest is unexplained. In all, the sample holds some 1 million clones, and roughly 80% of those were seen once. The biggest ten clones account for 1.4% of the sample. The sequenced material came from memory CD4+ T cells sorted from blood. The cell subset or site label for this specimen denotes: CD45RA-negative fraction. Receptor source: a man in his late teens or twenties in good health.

The CDR3 DNA reads as TGTGCCAGCAAAAAATATCCAGGGAGCTACGAGCAGTACTTC. The encoded protein is CASKKYPGSYEQYF. The chain is built from TRBV7-2 and TRBJ2-7; D tentatively fits TRBD1 or TRBD2 (5 bases each). Trimming removed 7 bases at V and 3 bases at J, with 16 bases between. CDR1 SGHTA and CDR2 FQGNSA come from the germline V gene. The CDR3 is made up of 14 amino acids. Looking up the rest from reference TRBV7-2 and TRBJ2-7 gives the full variable domain: GAGVSQSPSNKVTEKGKDVELRCDPISGHTALYWYRQSLGQGLEFLIYFQGNSAPDKSGLPSDRFSAERTGGSVSTLTIQRTQQEDSAVYLCASKKYPGSYEQYFGPGTRLTVT.

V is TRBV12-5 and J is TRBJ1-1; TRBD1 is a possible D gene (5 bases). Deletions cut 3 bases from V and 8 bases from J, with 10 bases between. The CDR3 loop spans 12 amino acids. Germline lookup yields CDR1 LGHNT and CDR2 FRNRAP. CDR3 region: CASGLRQREAFF. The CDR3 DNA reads TGTGCTAGTGGTTTACGACAGAGAGAAGCTTTCTTT.

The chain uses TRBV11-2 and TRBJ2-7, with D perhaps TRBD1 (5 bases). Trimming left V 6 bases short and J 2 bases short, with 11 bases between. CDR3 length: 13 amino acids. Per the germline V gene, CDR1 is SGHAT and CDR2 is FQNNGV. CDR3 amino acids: CASRAQVTYEQYF. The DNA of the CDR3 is TGTGCCAGCAGAGCACAGGTTACCTACGAGCAGTACTTC.

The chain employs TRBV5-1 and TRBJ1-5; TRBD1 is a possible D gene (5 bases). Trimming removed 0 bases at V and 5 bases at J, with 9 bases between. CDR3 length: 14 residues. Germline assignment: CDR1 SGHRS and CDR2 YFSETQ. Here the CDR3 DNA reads TGCGCCAGCAGCTTGGGAGGGGATCATCAGCCCCAGCATTTT. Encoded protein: CASSLGGDHQPQHF.

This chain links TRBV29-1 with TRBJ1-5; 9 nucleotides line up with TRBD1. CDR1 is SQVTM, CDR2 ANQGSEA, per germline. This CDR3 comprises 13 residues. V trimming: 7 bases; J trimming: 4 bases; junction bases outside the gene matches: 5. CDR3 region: CSATGGPNQPQHF. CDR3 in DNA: TGCAGCGCCACAGGGGGCCCAAATCAGCCCCAGCATTTT.

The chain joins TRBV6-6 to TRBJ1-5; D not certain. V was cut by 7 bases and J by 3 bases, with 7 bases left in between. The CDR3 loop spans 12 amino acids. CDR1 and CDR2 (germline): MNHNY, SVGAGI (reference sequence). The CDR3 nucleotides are TGTGCCAGCACCCACCTCAATCAGCCCCAGCATTTT. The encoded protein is CASTHLNQPQHF.

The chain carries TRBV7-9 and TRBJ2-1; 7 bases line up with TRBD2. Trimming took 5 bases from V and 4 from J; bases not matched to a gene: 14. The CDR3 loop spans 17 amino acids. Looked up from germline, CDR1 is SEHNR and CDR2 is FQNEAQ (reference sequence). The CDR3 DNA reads TGTGCCAGCAGCACCCGACCGCTAGCGGTAGTATACAATGAGCAGTTCTTC. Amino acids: CASSTRPLAVVYNEQFF.

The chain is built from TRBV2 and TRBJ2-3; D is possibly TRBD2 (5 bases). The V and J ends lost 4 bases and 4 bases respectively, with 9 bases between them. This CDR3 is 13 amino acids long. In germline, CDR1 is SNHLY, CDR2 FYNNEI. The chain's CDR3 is CASSGEQADTQYF. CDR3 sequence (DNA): TGTGCCAGCAGTGGGGAGCAGGCAGATACGCAGTATTTT. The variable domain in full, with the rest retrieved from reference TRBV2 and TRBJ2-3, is EPEVTQTPSHQVTQMGQEVILRCVPISNHLYFYWYRQILGQKVEFLVSFYNNEISEKSEIFDDQFSVERPDGSNFTLKIRSTKLEDSAMYFCASSGEQADTQYFGPGTRLTVL.

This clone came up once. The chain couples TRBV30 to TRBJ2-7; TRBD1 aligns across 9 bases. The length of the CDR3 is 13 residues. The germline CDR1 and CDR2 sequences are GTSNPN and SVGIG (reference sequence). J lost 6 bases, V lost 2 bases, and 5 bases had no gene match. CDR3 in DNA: TGTGCCTGGAGTCCGGACAGGGGTGGCGAGCAGTACTTC. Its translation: CAWSPDRGGEQYF.

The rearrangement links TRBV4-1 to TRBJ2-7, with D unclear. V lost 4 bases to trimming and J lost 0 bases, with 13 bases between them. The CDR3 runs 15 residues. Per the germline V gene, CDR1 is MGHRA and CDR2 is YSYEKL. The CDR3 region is CASSRNEVSSYEQYF. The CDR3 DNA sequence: TGCGCCAGCAGCCGCAATGAGGTTAGCTCCTACGAGCAGTACTTC.

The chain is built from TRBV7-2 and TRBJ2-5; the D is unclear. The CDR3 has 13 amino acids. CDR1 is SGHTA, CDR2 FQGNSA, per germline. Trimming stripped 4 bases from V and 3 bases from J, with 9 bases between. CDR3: CASSSTRKETQYF. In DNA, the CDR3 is TGTGCCAGCAGCTCTACCAGGAAAGAGACCCAGTACTTC.

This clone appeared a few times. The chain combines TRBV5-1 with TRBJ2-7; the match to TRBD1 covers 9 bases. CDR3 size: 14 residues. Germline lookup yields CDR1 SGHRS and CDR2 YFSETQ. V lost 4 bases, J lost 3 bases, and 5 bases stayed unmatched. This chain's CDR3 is CASSVTGGYYEQYF. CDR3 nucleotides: TGCGCCAGCAGCGTAACAGGGGGCTACTACGAGCAGTACTTC. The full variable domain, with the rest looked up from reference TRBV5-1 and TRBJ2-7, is KAGVTQTPRYLIKTRGQQVTLSCSPISGHRSVSWYQQTPGQGLQFLFEYFSETQRNKGNFPGRFSGRQFSNSRSEMNVSTLELGDSALYLCASSVTGGYYEQYFGPGTRLTVT.

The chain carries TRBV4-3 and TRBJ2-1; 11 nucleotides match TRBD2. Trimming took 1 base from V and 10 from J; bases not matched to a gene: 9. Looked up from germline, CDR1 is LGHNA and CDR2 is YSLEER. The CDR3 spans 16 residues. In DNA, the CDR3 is TGCGCCAGCAGCCAAGGTAGCGGGAGGGCCCATGGGGAGCAGTTCTTC. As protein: CASSQGSGRAHGEQFF.

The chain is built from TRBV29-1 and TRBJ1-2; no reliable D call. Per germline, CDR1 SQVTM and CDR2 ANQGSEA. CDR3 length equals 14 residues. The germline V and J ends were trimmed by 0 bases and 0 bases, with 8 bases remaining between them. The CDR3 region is CSVEDRNANYGYTF. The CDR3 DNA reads TGCAGCGTTGAAGACAGAAACGCTAACTATGGCTACACCTTC. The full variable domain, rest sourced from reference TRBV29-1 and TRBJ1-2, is SAVISQKPSRDICQRGTSLTIQCQVDSQVTMMFWYRQQPGQSLTLIATANQGSEATYESGFVIDKFPISRPNLTFSTLTVSNMSPEDSSIYLCSVEDRNANYGYTFGSGTRLTVV.

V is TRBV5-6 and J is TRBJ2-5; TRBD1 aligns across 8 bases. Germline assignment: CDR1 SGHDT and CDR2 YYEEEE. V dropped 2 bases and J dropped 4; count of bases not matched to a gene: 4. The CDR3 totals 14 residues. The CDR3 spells CASSFGQGGETQYF. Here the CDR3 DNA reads TGTGCCAGCAGCTTCGGACAGGGTGGAGAGACCCAGTACTTC. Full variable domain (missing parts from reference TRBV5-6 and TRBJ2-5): DAGVTQSPTHLIKTRGQQVTLRCSPKSGHDTVSWYQQALGQGPQFIFQYYEEEERQRGNFPDRFSGHQFPNYSSELNVNALLLGDSALYLCASSFGQGGETQYFGPGTRLLVL.

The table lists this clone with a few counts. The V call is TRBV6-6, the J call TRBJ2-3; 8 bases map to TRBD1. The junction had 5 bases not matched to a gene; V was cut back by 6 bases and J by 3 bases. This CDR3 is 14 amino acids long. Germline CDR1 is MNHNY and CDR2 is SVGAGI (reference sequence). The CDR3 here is CASSPGQGTDTQYF. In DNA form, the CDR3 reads TGTGCCAGCAGCCCTGGACAGGGTACAGATACGCAGTATTTT.

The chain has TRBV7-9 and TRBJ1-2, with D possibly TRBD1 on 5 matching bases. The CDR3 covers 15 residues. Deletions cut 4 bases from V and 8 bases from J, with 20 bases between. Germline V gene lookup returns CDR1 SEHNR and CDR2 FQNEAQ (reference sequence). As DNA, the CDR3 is TGTGCCAGCAGCTCCAGTACGAGCGGGACGAGCGGCTACACCTTC. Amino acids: CASSSSTSGTSGYTF. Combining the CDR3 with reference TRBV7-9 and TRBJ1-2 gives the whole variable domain DTGVSQNPRHKITKRGQNVTFRCDPISEHNRLYWYRQTLGQGPEFLTYFQNEAQLEKSRLLSDRFSAERPKGSFSTLEIQRTEQGDSAMYLCASSSSTSGTSGYTFGSGTRLTVV.

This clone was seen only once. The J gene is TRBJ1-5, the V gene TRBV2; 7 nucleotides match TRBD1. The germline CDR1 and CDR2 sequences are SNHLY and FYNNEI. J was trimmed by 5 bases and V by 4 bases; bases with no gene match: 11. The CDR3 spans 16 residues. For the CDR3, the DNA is TGTGCCAGCAGTGGAAAAACAGGGGAGAGGGATCAGCCCCAGCATTTT. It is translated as CASSGKTGERDQPQHF.

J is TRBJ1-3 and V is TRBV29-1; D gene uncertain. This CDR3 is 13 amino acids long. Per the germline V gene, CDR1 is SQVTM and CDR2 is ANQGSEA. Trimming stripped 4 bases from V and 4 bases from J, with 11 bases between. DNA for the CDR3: TGCAGCGTTGTAATTGACGGCGGAAACACCATATATTTT. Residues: CSVVIDGGNTIYF.

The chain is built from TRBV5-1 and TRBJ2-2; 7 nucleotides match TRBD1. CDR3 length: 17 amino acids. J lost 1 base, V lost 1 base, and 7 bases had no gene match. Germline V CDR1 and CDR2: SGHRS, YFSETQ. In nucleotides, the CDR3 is TGCGCCAGCAGCTTGCGGGACCGGGACAGGAACACCGGGGAGCTGTTTTTT. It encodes CASSLRDRDRNTGELFF.

CDR3 sequence (DNA): TGTGCCACCAGGGTCGGGCGCTTCTCCTACGAGCAGTACTTC. It encodes CATRVGRFSYEQYF. This rearrangement joins TRBV21-1 to TRBJ2-7. TRBV21-1 corresponds to a pseudogene. CDR3 length equals 14 residues.

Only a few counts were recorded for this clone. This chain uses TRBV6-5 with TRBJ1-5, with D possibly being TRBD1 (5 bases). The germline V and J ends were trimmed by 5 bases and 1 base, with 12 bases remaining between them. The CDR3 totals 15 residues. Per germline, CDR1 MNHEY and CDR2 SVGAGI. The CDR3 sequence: CASSRDGLSNQPQHF. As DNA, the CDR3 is TGTGCCAGCAGTAGGGACGGCCTAAGCAATCAGCCCCAGCATTTT.

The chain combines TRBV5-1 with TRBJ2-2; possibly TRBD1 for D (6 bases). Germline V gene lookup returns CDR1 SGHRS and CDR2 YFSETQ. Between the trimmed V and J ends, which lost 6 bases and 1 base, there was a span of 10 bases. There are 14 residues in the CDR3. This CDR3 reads CASTPQGNTGELFF. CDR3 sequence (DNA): TGCGCCAGCACCCCACAGGGGAACACCGGGGAGCTGTTTTTT. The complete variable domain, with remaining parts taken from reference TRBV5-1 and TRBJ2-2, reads KAGVTQTPRYLIKTRGQQVTLSCSPISGHRSVSWYQQTPGQGLQFLFEYFSETQRNKGNFPGRFSGRQFSNSRSEMNVSTLELGDSALYLCASTPQGNTGELFFGEGSRLTVL.

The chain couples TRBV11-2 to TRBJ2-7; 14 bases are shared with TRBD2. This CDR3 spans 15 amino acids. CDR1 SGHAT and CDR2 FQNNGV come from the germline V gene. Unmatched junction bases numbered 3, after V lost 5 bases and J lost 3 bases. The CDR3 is CASSAGLAGVYEQYF. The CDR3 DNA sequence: TGTGCCAGCAGCGCGGGACTAGCGGGAGTCTACGAGCAGTACTTC.

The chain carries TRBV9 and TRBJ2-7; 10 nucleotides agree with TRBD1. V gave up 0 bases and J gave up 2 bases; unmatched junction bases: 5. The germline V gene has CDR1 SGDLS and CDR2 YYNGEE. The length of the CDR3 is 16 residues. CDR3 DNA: TGTGCCAGCAGCGTAGGGGGACAGGGGTTTGCCTACGAGCAGTACTTC. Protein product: CASSVGGQGFAYEQYF.

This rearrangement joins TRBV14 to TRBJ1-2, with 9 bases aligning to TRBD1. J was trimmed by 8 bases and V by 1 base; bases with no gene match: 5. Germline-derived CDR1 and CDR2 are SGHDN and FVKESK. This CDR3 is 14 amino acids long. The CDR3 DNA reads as TGTGCCAGCAGCCAAGCCCTGACAGGGGGAGGCTACACCTTC. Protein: CASSQALTGGGYTF.